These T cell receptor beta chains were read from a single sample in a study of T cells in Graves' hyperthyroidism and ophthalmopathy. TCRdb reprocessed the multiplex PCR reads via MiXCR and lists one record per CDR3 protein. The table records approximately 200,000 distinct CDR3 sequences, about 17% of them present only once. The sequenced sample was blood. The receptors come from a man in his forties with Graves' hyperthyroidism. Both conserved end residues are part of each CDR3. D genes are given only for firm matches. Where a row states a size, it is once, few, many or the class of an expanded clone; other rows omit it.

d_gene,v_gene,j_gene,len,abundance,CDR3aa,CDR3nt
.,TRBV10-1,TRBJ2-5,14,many,CASSESIAGGTQYF,TGCGCCAGCAGTGAGTCCATCGCTGGAGGGACCCAGTACTTC
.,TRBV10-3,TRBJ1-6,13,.,CAIRGLNYSPLHF,TGTGCCATCAGGGGACTCAATTATTCACCCCTCCACTTT
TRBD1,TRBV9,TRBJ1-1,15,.,CASSPGQGASTEAFF,TGCGCCAGCAGCCCGGGACAGGGGGCTAGCACTGAAGCTTTCTTT
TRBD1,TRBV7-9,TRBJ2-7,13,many,CASSHPGGYEQYF,TGTGCCAGCAGCCACCCAGGGGGCTACGAGCAGTACTTC
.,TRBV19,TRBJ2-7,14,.,CASSIDEGAYEQYF,TGTGCCAGTAGTATTGATGAGGGCGCCTACGAGCAGTACTTC
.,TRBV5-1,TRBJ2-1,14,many,CASSLGTTYNEQFF,TGCGCCAGCAGCTTGGGAACTACCTACAATGAGCAGTTCTTC
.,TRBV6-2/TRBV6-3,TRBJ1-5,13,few,CASNTDGNQPQHF,TGTGCCAGCAATACGGACGGGAATCAGCCCCAGCATTTT
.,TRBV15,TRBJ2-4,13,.,CATSRDQGGIQYF,TGTGCCACCAGCAGAGATCAGGGAGGCATTCAGTACTTC
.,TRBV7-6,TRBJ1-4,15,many,CASSSTGSPNEKLFF,TGTGCCAGCAGCTCCACAGGGAGCCCGAATGAAAAACTGTTTTTT
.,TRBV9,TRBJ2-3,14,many,CASSDPGRTDTQYF,TGTGCCAGCAGCGACCCGGGGAGAACAGATACGCAGTATTTT
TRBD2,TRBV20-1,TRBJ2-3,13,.,CSARTSSTDTQYF,TGCAGTGCTCGGACTAGCAGCACAGATACGCAGTATTTT
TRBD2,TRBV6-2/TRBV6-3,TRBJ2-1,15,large,CASSGGTSGVGEQFF,TGTGCCAGCAGTGGAGGGACTAGCGGGGTAGGTGAGCAGTTCTTC
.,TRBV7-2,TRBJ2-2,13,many,CASSFFDTGELFF,TGTGCCAGCAGCTTCTTTGACACCGGGGAGCTGTTTTTT
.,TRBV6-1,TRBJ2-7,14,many,CASSSGGTTYEQYF,TGTGCCAGCAGTTCCGGAGGGACAACCTACGAGCAGTACTTC
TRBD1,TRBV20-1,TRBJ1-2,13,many,CSASTGGDYGYTF,TGCAGTGCTAGTACAGGGGGGGACTATGGCTACACCTTC
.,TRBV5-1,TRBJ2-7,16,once,CASSLALGRVSGERYF,TGCGCCAGCAGCTTGGCCCTGGGGCGAGTGTCGGGCGAGCGGTACTTC
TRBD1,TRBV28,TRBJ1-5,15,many,CASHQATGGRQPQHF,TGTGCCAGTCATCAGGCGACAGGGGGTCGGCAGCCCCAGCATTTT
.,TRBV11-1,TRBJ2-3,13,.,CASSLGRKDTQYF,TGTGCCAGCAGCTTGGGACGGAAAGATACGCAGTATTTT
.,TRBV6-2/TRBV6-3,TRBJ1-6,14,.,CASRADQENSPLHF,TGTGCCAGCAGGGCAGACCAGGAGAATTCACCCCTCCACTTT
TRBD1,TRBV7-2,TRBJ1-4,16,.,CASSSKRTGGVEKLFF,TGTGCCAGCAGCTCTAAGAGGACAGGGGGTGTTGAAAAACTGTTTTTT
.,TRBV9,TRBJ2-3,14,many,CASSPGPEADTQYF,TGTGCCAGCAGCCCTGGTCCCGAGGCGGATACGCAGTATTTT
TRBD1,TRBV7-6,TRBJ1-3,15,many,CASSLGGGAGNTIYF,TGTGCCAGCAGCTTGGGAGGGGGCGCTGGAAACACCATATATTTT
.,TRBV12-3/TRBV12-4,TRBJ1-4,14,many,CASSLGTVNEKLFF,TGTGCCAGCAGTTTAGGGACAGTTAATGAAAAACTGTTTTTT
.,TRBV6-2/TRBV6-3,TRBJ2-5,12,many,CASKLNQETQYF,TGTGCCAGCAAACTGAACCAAGAGACCCAGTACTTC
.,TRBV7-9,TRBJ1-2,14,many,CASSPSGGPFGYTF,TGTGCCAGCAGCCCGAGCGGCGGGCCGTTTGGCTACACCTTC
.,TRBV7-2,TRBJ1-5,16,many,CASSLASTYSNQPQHF,TGTGCCAGCAGCTTAGCGTCAACCTATAGCAATCAGCCCCAGCATTTT
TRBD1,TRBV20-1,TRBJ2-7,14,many,CSAREGTGTYEQYF,TGCAGTGCTAGAGAAGGGACAGGGACCTACGAGCAGTACTTC
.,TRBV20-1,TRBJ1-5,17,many,CSASQGSLIYSNQPQHF,TGCAGTGCTAGCCAGGGATCCCTGATTTATAGCAATCAGCCCCAGCATTTT
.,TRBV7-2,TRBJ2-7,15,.,CASSVSTTGKYEQYF,TGTGCCAGCAGCGTCTCCACGACAGGCAAATACGAGCAGTACTTC
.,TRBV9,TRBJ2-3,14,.,CAGSVDGHTDTQYF,TGTGCCGGCAGCGTAGATGGCCACACAGATACGCAGTATTTT
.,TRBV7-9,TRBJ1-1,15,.,CASRLKETGTTEAFF,TGTGCCAGCAGGCTCAAAGAGACAGGTACCACTGAAGCTTTCTTT
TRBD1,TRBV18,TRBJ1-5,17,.,CASSPRDRAGGNQPQHF,TGTGCCAGCTCACCTAGGGACAGGGCGGGCGGCAATCAGCCCCAGCATTTT
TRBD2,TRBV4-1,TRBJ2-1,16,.,CASSQASAGGYNEQFF,TGCGCCAGCAGCCAGGCCTCAGCGGGGGGGTACAATGAGCAGTTCTTC
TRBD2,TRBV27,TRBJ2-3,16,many,CASSLQGGLFTDTQYF,TGTGCCAGCAGTCTTCAGGGAGGGCTTTTCACAGATACGCAGTATTTT
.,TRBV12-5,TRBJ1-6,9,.,CASGVSLHF,TGTGCTAGTGGTGTTTCCCTCCACTTT
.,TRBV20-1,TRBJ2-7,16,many,CSARGPLPRSSYEQYF,TGCAGTGCTAGAGGTCCGCTCCCGCGGAGCTCCTACGAGCAGTACTTC
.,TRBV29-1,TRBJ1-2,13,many,CSVEVVARGSYTF,TGCAGCGTTGAAGTAGTAGCGAGGGGGTCCTACACCTTC
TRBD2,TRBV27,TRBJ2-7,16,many,CASSTLGTSGGDQQYF,TGTGCCAGCAGTACCCTCGGGACTAGCGGGGGGGACCAGCAGTACTTC
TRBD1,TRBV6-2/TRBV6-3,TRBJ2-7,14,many,CASSYEGADYEQYF,TGTGCCAGCAGTTACGAGGGGGCGGACTACGAGCAGTACTTC
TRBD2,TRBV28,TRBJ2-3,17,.,CASRPSLAGGQTDTQYF,TGTGCCAGCAGGCCCTCACTAGCGGGGGGCCAGACAGATACGCAGTATTTT
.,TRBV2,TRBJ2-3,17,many,CASSGSLRQEYTDTQYF,TGTGCCAGCAGTGGGTCCCTACGACAGGAATACACAGATACGCAGTATTTT
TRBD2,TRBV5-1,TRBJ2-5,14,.,CASSNKRGAGTQYF,TGCGCCAGCAGCAACAAGCGGGGGGCGGGGACCCAGTACTTC
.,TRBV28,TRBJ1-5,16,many,CASSLYSGGAHQPQHF,TGTGCCAGCAGTTTATACAGCGGCGGGGCCCATCAGCCCCAGCATTTT
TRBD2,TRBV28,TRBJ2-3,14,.,CATGTSGDTDTQYF,TGTGCCACCGGAACTAGCGGGGACACAGATACGCAGTATTTT
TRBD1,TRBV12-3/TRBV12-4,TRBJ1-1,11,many,CASSRQGEAFF,TGTGCCAGCAGTCGACAGGGAGAAGCTTTCTTT
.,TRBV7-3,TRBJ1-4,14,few,CASSGGWSNEKLFF,TGTGCCAGCAGCGGGGGATGGAGTAATGAAAAACTGTTTTTT
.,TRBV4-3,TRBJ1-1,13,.,CASSQVRNTEAFF,TGCGCCAGCAGCCAAGTCCGGAACACTGAAGCTTTCTTT
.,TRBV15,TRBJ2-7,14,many,CATSRELDLYEQYF,TGTGCCACCAGCAGAGAACTAGACCTCTACGAGCAGTACTTC
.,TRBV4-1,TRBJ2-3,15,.,CASSHGQFLTDTQYF,TGCGCCAGCAGCCACGGACAGTTTCTCACAGATACGCAGTATTTT
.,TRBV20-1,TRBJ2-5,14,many,CSAEPGTGGETQYF,TGCAGTGCTGAGCCGGGGACGGGCGGAGAGACCCAGTACTTC
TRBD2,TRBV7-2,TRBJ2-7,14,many,CASSFSGGVSEQYF,TGTGCCAGCAGCTTTAGCGGGGGGGTATCCGAGCAGTACTTC
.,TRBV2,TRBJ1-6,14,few,CASSLGGGLSPLHF,TGTGCCAGCAGTCTGGGTGGGGGGCTCTCACCCCTCCACTTT
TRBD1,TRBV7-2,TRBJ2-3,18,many,CASSPVSGTGGRTDTQYF,TGTGCCAGCAGCCCTGTATCCGGGACAGGGGGCCGGACAGATACGCAGTATTTT
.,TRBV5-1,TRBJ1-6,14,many,CASSHRGGNSPLHF,TGCGCCAGCAGCCATCGGGGGGGGAACTCACCCCTCCACTTT
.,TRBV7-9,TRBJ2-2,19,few,CASSLARSWDPMNTGELFF,TGTGCCAGCAGCTTAGCGCGTAGTTGGGACCCGATGAACACCGGGGAGCTGTTTTTT
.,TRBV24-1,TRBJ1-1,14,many,CATSDTGTPGAAFF,TGTGCCACCAGTGATACCGGGACCCCGGGGGCCGCTTTCTTT